These 22 T cell receptor beta chains share one sample of origin, sequenced in a study of vaccination effects on CD4 cells after COVID-19. Their antigen targets remain unknown. After expansion with viral peptide pools in the ViraFEST assay, antigen-specific CD4+ T cells were sequenced. Following culture for about 11 days, CD4+ T cells were isolated. The participants, recipients of two vaccine doses, got either BNT162b2 or mRNA-1273. Assay used: immunoSEQ multiplex PCR; TCRdb lists only in-frame clones, some missing. The data contain around 29,000 clones, 65% to 80% of them singletons. Sequenced material: CD4+ T cells from PBMCs cultured with HCoV-NL63 spike peptides, taken after COVID-19 vaccination. The receptors derive from a human donor who received a COVID-19 vaccine.

This chain links TRBV10-3 with TRBJ1-1, with 7 bases aligning to TRBD1. Per the germline V gene, CDR1 is ENHRY and CDR2 is SYGVKD. The CDR3 contains 15 residues. Losses at the gene ends were 7 bases for V and 0 bases for J; bases not matched to a gene: 8. In DNA, the CDR3 is TGTGCCATCACACAGGGGCCTTGGGTGAACACTGAAGCTTTCTTT. Its protein product is CAITQGPWVNTEAFF.

The chain employs TRBV5-4 and TRBJ1-2, with D possibly TRBD1 on 6 matching bases. The CDR3 runs 14 residues. Trimming removed 3 bases at V and 2 bases at J, with 11 bases between. Germline V CDR1 and CDR2: SGHNT, YYREEE (reference sequence). The DNA of the CDR3 is TGTGCCAGCAGCTGGAGTCAGGGGAACTATGGCTACACCTTC. It specifies CASSWSQGNYGYTF.

The rearrangement uses TRBV5-1 and TRBJ1-1; possibly TRBD1 for D (5 bases). V lost 4 bases, J lost 1 base, and 17 bases lay in between. The CDR3 has 16 amino acids. Germline values: CDR1 SGHRS, CDR2 YFSETQ. The CDR3 nucleotides read TGCGCCAGCAGCCCCTCGGGGCCCCGAGGGAACACTGAAGCTTTCTTT. Amino acid sequence: CASSPSGPRGNTEAFF.

This chain uses TRBV28 with TRBJ1-4, with no clear D. The germline gives CDR1 MDHEN, CDR2 SYDVKM. The CDR3 is 12 residues long. V was clipped by 2 bases and J by 5 bases, with 3 bases between them. CDR3 in amino acids: CASSLPNEKLFF. Here the CDR3 DNA reads TGTGCCAGCAGTTTACCCAATGAAAAACTGTTTTTT.

The chain recombines TRBV19 with TRBJ1-4; the D gene is possibly TRBD1 (5 bases). From germline, CDR1 is LNHDA and CDR2 SQIVND (reference sequence). V lost 7 bases, J lost 5 bases, and 17 bases lay in between. This CDR3 spans 15 amino acids. The CDR3 sequence: CASNAMEGINEKLFF. In DNA form, the CDR3 reads TGTGCCAGTAATGCAATGGAGGGGATAAATGAAAAACTGTTTTTT.

The V gene is TRBV19, the J gene TRBJ1-5; D unresolved. V lost 7 bases, J lost 4 bases, and 8 bases lay in between. The CDR3 consists of 12 residues. Looked up from germline, CDR1 is LNHDA and CDR2 is SQIVND (reference sequence). This CDR3 reads CASNDINQPQHF. CDR3 nucleotide sequence: TGTGCCAGTAACGACATTAATCAGCCCCAGCATTTT.

This clone turned up a few times. The chain is built from TRBV15 and TRBJ2-7, with D possibly matching TRBD1 (6 bases). The germline V and J ends were trimmed by 3 bases and 1 base, with 10 bases remaining between them. There are 14 residues in the CDR3. From germline, CDR1 is LNHNV and CDR2 YYDKDF (reference sequence). The CDR3 DNA sequence: TGTGCCACCAGCAGGCAGGGGAGTTCCTACGAGCAGTACTTC. The encoded protein is CATSRQGSSYEQYF.

The chain is built from TRBV18 and TRBJ1-1; no reliable D call. The ends were cut back, 3 bases at V and 3 bases at J, with 11 bases in the middle. The CDR3 runs to 14 residues. Germline lookup yields CDR1 KGHSH and CDR2 LQKENI. This CDR3 reads CASSPRSGDTEAFF. CDR3 coding DNA: TGTGCCAGCTCACCCAGGTCTGGGGACACTGAAGCTTTCTTT.

This chain joins TRBV19 and TRBJ2-7; 10 nucleotides match TRBD2. The CDR3 length is 15 residues. Trimming at V came to 4 bases and at J to 3 bases, leaving 6 bases not matched to a gene. Germline-derived CDR1 and CDR2 are LNHDA and SQIVND (reference sequence). This CDR3 reads CASSTGTSAFYEQYF. CDR3 sequence (DNA): TGTGCCAGTAGTACCGGGACTAGCGCATTCTACGAGCAGTACTTC.

The rearrangement links TRBV2 to TRBJ2-7; the D is unclear. V lost 4 bases to trimming and J lost 2 bases, with 12 bases between them. Germline V gene data show CDR1 as SNHLY and CDR2 as FYNNEI. The length of the CDR3 is 14 residues. Here the CDR3 DNA reads TGTGCCAGCAGTGGGATCCCCAGAGCCTACGAGCAGTACTTC. Translated: CASSGIPRAYEQYF.

This chain connects TRBV29-1 to TRBJ1-5; 9 bases agree with TRBD1. This CDR3 is 15 amino acids long. The V gene's germline CDR1 is SQVTM and CDR2 ANQGSEA. With 5 bases clipped from V and 1 base from J, the junction kept 6 bases outside the gene matches. The CDR3 spells CSVSKGTGSNQPQHF. The CDR3 nucleotides are TGCAGCGTTTCTAAAGGGACAGGGAGCAATCAGCCCCAGCATTTT. Full variable domain (remainder filled in from reference TRBV29-1 and TRBJ1-5): SAVISQKPSRDICQRGTSLTIQCQVDSQVTMMFWYRQQPGQSLTLIATANQGSEATYESGFVIDKFPISRPNLTFSTLTVSNMSPEDSSIYLCSVSKGTGSNQPQHFGDGTRLSIL.

This clone has a handful of counts. The chain carries TRBV11-2 and TRBJ2-3, with a possible D match to TRBD2 (7 bases). The CDR3 totals 16 residues. CDR1 and CDR2 from the germline V gene are SGHAT and FQNNGV. Trimming removed 0 bases from V and 0 bases from J, with 10 bases in between. Here the CDR3 DNA reads TGTGCCAGCAGCTTAGAGGGGGGGCGCAGCACAGATACGCAGTATTTT. Its protein is CASSLEGGRSTDTQYF.

This chain joins TRBV18 and TRBJ2-3; D unresolved. V lost 3 bases and J 0 bases, leaving 4 bases between the germline ends. Germline loops: CDR1 KGHSH, CDR2 LQKENI. The CDR3 is 13 residues long. CDR3 nucleotides: TGTGCCAGCTCACCCATTAGCACAGATACGCAGTATTTT. As protein: CASSPISTDTQYF.

The chain carries TRBV19 and TRBJ1-5, with 8 bases fitting TRBD1. The CDR3 runs to 13 residues. J lost 2 bases, V lost 6 bases, and 0 bases had no gene match. CDR1 is LNHDA and CDR2 is SQIVND in the germline V gene (reference sequence). Here the CDR3 DNA reads TGTGCCAGTAGGGACAGGGGCAATCAGCCCCAGCATTTT. This sequence encodes CASRDRGNQPQHF.

V and J are TRBV19 and TRBJ2-3; D gene uncertain. CDR3 length: 13 amino acids. Germline V CDR1 and CDR2: LNHDA, SQIVND (reference sequence). Deletions cut 4 bases from V and 4 bases from J, with 9 bases between. The chain's CDR3 is CASSNTRPDTQYF. The DNA of the CDR3 is TGTGCCAGTAGTAACACCAGGCCAGATACGCAGTATTTT. Drawing the rest from reference TRBV19 and TRBJ2-3, the complete variable domain is DGGITQSPKYLFRKEGQNVTLSCEQNLNHDAMYWYRQDPGQGLRLIYYSQIVNDFQKGDIAEGYSVSREKKESFPLTVTSAQKNPTAFYLCASSNTRPDTQYFGPGTRLTVL.

The V call is TRBV2, the J call TRBJ2-1, with D perhaps matching TRBD2 (6 bases). Germline V lookup: CDR1 SNHLY, CDR2 FYNNEI. CDR3 length: 13 residues. Trimming pared 2 bases from V and 9 bases from J, leaving 11 bases between. The CDR3 sequence: CASSEPLAIEQFF. DNA for the CDR3: TGTGCCAGCAGTGAACCGCTAGCGATTGAGCAGTTCTTC.

This clone came up a few times. V is TRBV18 and J is TRBJ1-6; no firm D call. V dropped 2 bases and J dropped 8 bases, with 13 bases sitting between them. Germline V gene lookup returns CDR1 KGHSH and CDR2 LQKENI. The CDR3 contains 15 residues. As DNA, the CDR3 is TGTGCCAGCTCACCATCGGTTCAAAGGGATTCACCCCTCCACTTT. Its protein product is CASSPSVQRDSPLHF. The full variable domain, rest sourced from reference TRBV18 and TRBJ1-6, is NAGVMQNPRHLVRRRGQEARLRCSPMKGHSHVYWYRQLPEEGLKFMVYLQKENIIDESGMPKERFSAEFPKEGPSILRIQQVVRGDSAAYFCASSPSVQRDSPLHFGNGTRLTVT.

The chain joins TRBV7-9 to TRBJ2-7, with TRBD2 identical over 8 bases. J lost 5 bases, V lost 2 bases, and 11 bases had no gene match. Germline-derived CDR1 and CDR2 are SEHNR and FQNEAQ (reference sequence). CDR3 size: 16 residues. CDR3 amino acids: CASSLSNGLAYDEQYF. The CDR3 DNA reads as TGTGCCAGCAGCTTATCAAATGGACTAGCTTACGACGAGCAGTACTTC.

The CDR3 protein is CASSLDQGLAYNEQFF. CDR3 coding DNA: TGTGCCAGCAGCTTAGACCAGGGTCTTGCCTACAATGAGCAGTTCTTC. The chain is built from TRBV7-9 and TRBJ2-1; D possibly corresponds to TRBD1 (5 bases). The CDR3 has 16 amino acids. Germline assignment: CDR1 SEHNR and CDR2 FQNEAQ (reference sequence). Trimming stripped 1 base from V and 2 bases from J, with 12 bases between.

V and J are TRBV11-2 and TRBJ1-1; perhaps TRBD1 as D (6 bases). Germline CDR1 and CDR2: SGHAT and FQNNGV. The V end was cut by 5 bases, the J end by 4 bases, with 17 bases between. This CDR3 has 15 amino acids. This chain's CDR3 is CASSPGAGVGTEAFF. The CDR3 DNA reads TGTGCCAGCAGCCCGGGGGCAGGGGTCGGCACTGAAGCTTTCTTT.

V is TRBV9 and J is TRBJ2-5; 7 bases are a match to TRBD2. The CDR3 extends over 16 amino acids. V lost 4 bases to trimming and J lost 6 bases; unmatched junction nucleotides: 15. Germline lookup yields CDR1 SGDLS and CDR2 YYNGEE. The DNA of the CDR3 is TGTGCCAGCAGCTCCTGGGGGGGAGCGATCGCCCAGACCCAGTACTTC. Translation: CASSSWGGAIAQTQYF.

This clone is medium-sized by share. The chain is built from TRBV6-5 and TRBJ2-3; D may match TRBD1 or TRBD2 (5 bases each). V was cut by 10 bases and J by 2 bases, with 13 bases left in between. Germline assignment: CDR1 MNHEY and CDR2 SVGAGI. This CDR3 is built from 13 residues. The CDR3 DNA reads TGTGCCACCCTGGGGGAGTACACAGATACGCAGTATTTT. Translating gives CATLGEYTDTQYF.